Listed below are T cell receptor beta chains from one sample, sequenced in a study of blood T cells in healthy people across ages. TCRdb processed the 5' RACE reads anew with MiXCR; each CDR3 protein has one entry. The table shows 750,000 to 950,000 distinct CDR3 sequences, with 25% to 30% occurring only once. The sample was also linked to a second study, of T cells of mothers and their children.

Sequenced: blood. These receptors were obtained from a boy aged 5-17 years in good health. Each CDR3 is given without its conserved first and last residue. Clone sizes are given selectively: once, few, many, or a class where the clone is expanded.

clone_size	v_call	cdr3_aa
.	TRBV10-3	AISITGAGNTIY
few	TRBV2	ASSSIPDTQY
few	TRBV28	ASVPRSYNEQF
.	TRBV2	ASSGANEQY
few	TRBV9	ASSVGAAGNQPQH
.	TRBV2	ASTRSSYNEQF
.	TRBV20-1	SAPNPTGKDGTDTQY
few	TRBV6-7	ASSYAGGLNTGELF
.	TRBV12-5	ASGLEDWGNQY
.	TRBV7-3	ASSLRGHRSGANVLT
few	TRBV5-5	ASTSQGDTEAF
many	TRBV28	ASSLEKVGELF
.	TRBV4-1	ASSQDLKITGELF
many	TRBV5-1	ASSLDSNQPQH
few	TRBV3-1	ASSRIPHSAEAF
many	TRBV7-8	ASAPPPPGTDTQY
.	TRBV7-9	ASSRDREVTEAF